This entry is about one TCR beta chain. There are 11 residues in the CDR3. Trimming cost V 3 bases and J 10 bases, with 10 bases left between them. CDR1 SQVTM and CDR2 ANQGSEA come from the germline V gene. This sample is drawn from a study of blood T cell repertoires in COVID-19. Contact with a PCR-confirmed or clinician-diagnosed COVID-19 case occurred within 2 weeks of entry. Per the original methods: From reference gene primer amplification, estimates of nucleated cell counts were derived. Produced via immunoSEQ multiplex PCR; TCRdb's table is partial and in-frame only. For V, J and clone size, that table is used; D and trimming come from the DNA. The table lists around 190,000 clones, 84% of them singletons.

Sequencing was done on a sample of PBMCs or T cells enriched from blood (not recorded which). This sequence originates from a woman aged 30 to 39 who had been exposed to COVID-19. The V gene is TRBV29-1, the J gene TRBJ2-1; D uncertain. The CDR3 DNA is TGCAGCGTTGACCCGCTACCCGAGCAGTTCTTC. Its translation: CSVDPLPEQFF.